This T cell receptor beta chain derives from a study of blood T cells in healthy people across ages (dated by TCRdb to the mid-2010s). In the study overall: In model experiments, template switching captured about one uniquely barcoded TCR beta cDNA molecule for every two T cells. Using the same blood draw, the study looked at two additional independent replicas of 1 million unique cDNA reads for two donors, one aged 18 to 30 and the other aged 80 or older. Donors were grouped into four age groups: young (average approximately 15 years), middle-aged (about 38), aged (about 60) and long-lived (about 89). To avoid experimental bias, donors of different ages were randomly spread across the sequencing lanes. Age-related changes in TCR beta repertoire diversity were measured in the study by deep sequencing normalized with unique cDNA molecular identifiers.

The roughly 39 donors, aged about 6 to 95 years, were systemically healthy Caucasian individuals from Russia. About 9.8 milliliters of peripheral blood were drawn from each donor into EDTA-treated Vacutainer tubes. Ficoll-Paque density-gradient centrifugation was used to isolate PBMCs, with at least 6.5 million per sample. Trizol reagent was used to extract total RNA from PBMCs, with at least 6 micrograms per sample. For every donor, an aliquot of PBMCs went through flow cytometry to measure the percentages of naive CD45RAhigh/CD27high T cells. The library relied on 5' RACE. The listed sequencing device is Illumina HiSeq 2500. The second PCR ran for about 6 to 12 cycles and used a J-beta primer mix along with a sample-barcoded 5' primer. A template-switch 5' adaptor carrying 12 random nucleotides introduced a unique molecular identifier onto each TCR beta cDNA molecule. Each sample yielded at least 3 million CDR3-containing paired-end reads. All of the RNA was converted into first-strand cDNA using the Mint cDNA synthesis kit, with a TRBC-specific oligonucleotide serving as the primer. All cDNA was treated with uracil-DNA glycosylase and then went through a first 18-cycle PCR with the universal primers M1SS and BC2_uni_R. On the authors' methods: Each sample was normalized by randomly selecting 1 million high-quality reads, each carrying a distinct molecular identifier. Reads sharing molecular identifiers were discarded rather than binned into consensus sequences. MiTCR, with a Q25 quality threshold and the strictest error-elimination algorithm, was used for CDR3 identification, clonotype clustering and error correction. A nonparametric unseen species model using Euler transformation provided a lower-bound estimate of total TCR beta diversity. Using fastp trimming at Q25 and MiXCR clonotype assembly, TCRdb reanalyzed the public sequencing data and kept in-frame beta chains. Identical CDR3 protein sequences are pooled into one entry, listed with their most common genes and DNA. TCRdb assigned the V and J calls; the authors' analysis was not used. Within this sample are 1 million to 1.2 million distinct CDR3 sequences, with roughly two fifths of them counted one time only. The top ten clones comprise under 15% of the sample.

Comments on this clonotype: What this receptor recognizes is not known. Qualities for individual bases were not recorded, and no much larger clone is one base off.

The full study reports these points: Total diversity estimates from one million sequenced T cells were considered lower bounds and underestimates. Compared with the aged group, more naive CD4+ T cells, fewer expanded clones and increased TCR diversity were shown by the long-lived group, suggesting age selection. As age increased, observed TCR beta diversity per million T cells dropped in a roughly linear way, and a significant reduction was already evident by age 40. Because the CMV infection status of the donors was unknown, age-related changes in expanded clonotypes may potentially have been confounded. Conclusive comparison of naive and antigen-experienced compartments was prevented by the profiling of bulk unsorted PBMCs. There was a strong correlation between observed TCR beta diversity and the percentage of naive T cells measured by flow cytometry.

The germline V gene sets CDR1 to SGHTA and CDR2 to FQGNSA. The CDR3 runs 14 amino acids, cysteine and phenylalanine included. Left in the record is the CDR3 DNA by itself, 42 bases read in frame from the first base. V is reduced by 5 bases and J by 2 bases, leaving a spacing of 9 bases between them. Material for sequencing was blood. This clonotype originated in a man aged 18 to 30 in good health. The sequence links TRBV7-2 to TRBJ1-4, with the D gene uncertain. The CDR3 sequence is CASSPSVTNEKLFF. Here is the DNA: TGTGCCAGCAGCCCTAGTGTGACTAATGAAAAACTGTTTTTT. This CDR3, with the reference TRBV7-2 and TRBJ1-4 proteins standing in past its ends, gives the full variable domain GAGVSQSPSNKVTEKGKDVELRCDPISGHTALYWYRQSLGQGLEFLIYFQGNSAPDKSGLPSDRFSAERTGGSVSTLTIQRTQQEDSAVYLCASSPSVTNEKLFFGSGTQLSVL.